The following is a T cell receptor beta chain sequence with its context. Its antigen is still unknown. No qualities accompany the bases; no much larger clone lies one base away. The donors were healthy, HIV-negative adults who had no recently reported acute infections or vaccinations. Only Caucasian adults living in Nashville, Tennessee, USA were represented among the donors. CD4+ T cells were enriched through magnetic negative selection, after which naive cells were positively selected on CD45RA and the remaining negative fraction served as the memory subset. After blood collection by leukapheresis, PBMCs were isolated using Ficoll-Histopaque density gradient centrifugation and then cryopreserved in the vapor phase of liquid nitrogen. Analytical flow cytometry was used to check the purity and quantity of every magnetically sorted T cell population. From each sorted fraction, genomic DNA was isolated and quantified by UV absorbance on a Nanodrop 2000c.

In the germline V gene, CDR1 corresponds to SGHTA and CDR2 to FQGNSA. V loses 6 bases of germline sequence and J loses 3 bases, and the interval between the two ends is 14 bases. There are 15 amino acids in the CDR3, from cysteine to phenylalanine inclusive. Just the 45-base CDR3 DNA is kept, in frame starting at base 1. Using the deep immunoSEQ assay, TCR CDR3 regions were amplified from genomic DNA by multiplex PCR. Extracted genomic DNA from each cell subset was distributed evenly across all wells of several immunoSEQ 96-well plates, and each plate was treated as a replicate. For sorted subsets, approximately 0.2 ug of genomic DNA, equivalent to tens of thousands of T cell genomes, went into each replicate PCR. Purified libraries were quantified with a Qubit 3.0 fluorometer, sized on a Bioanalyzer 2100, and re-quantified with the KAPA Library Quantification kit. Every immunoSEQ 96-well plate was sequenced on a dedicated single-read 150-cycle Illumina NextSeq 550 flow cell. The original pipeline was this. The immunoSEQ output contained only junctional sequences without quality scores, so filtering could not match that applied to full-length reads. To assign V/J genes and CDR3, sequences were annotated using PyIR, a Python wrapper for IgBLAST v1.9, with IMGT germline references. Reads were removed for weak V/J assignments (E-value above 1e-6), missing CDR3, stop codons, out-of-frame junctions, or ambiguous translated residues. V3J clonotypes were defined as sequences sharing the same inferred V gene, J gene, and CDR3 amino acid sequence. Percentage overlap between repertoires was calculated by dividing the number of shared unique clonotypes by the size of the smaller repertoire. Repertoire richness was assessed with RTK rarefaction, the Chao1 estimator, and Recon v2.1 estimates of unobserved clonotypes. Generation probabilities were computed with OLGA for all TCRbeta clonotypes obtained by the gDNA method from several donors. TCRdb obtained this table from immuneACCESS and retained in-frame rearrangements with V and J assigned. These tables miss some clones; where compared with another copy, unresolved V genes account for less than half of the shortfall, and the remainder is unexplained. V and J calls and clone size follow that table, whereas D and trimming were derived from the DNA. The sample table shows 2 million to 2.5 million clones, and approximately 94% are seen once. The top ten clones comprise approximately 0.13% of the sample.

The source of the sample is a study of shared clonotypes between healthy human individuals (TCRdb year 2020). For the study in its entirety: A couple of women and three men aged 18 to 49 years were included in the cohort. To estimate repertoire size and how much clonotype sharing occurs between individuals, the study deeply sequenced the blood TCR repertoires of about 5 healthy adults. Leukapheresis yielded between about 0.8 and 8.9 billion PBMCs per donor. To increase sequencing depth and limit assay-specific biases, different laboratories used diverse techniques to prepare libraries and sequence TCR repertoires. For each donor, CD4 naive and CD4 memory were each given three plates, CD8 naive was given two plates, and CD8 memory was given one plate. Beyond this particular receptor, the publication reports: Compared with non-shared clonotypes, the clonotypes found in all four sorted-subset donors had higher generation probabilities. Incomplete sequencing was indicated by rarefaction of sorted-subset datasets, despite the large sequencing depth. Because the study included only a small number of donors, the genetic and exposure-history diversity represented was limited. Larger estimated clonotype richness was generally found for naive subsets than for memory subsets. Pairwise subsampling indicated that sequencing depth was expected to affect the degree of clonotype sharing among donors. Sampling was restricted to blood, and TCR repertoires in tissue are likely to differ from TCR repertoires in blood. When several donors were compared, the shared fraction of clonotypes was around 5% for naive CD4, over 3% for naive CD8, roughly 2.5% for memory CD4, and 0.35% to 0.4% for memory CD8.

The chain couples TRBV7-2 to TRBJ1-4; a weak D assignment points to TRBD1 (5 bases agree). This receptor was identified in a man aged 18 to 35 in good health. The sequencing sample was made of naive CD4+ T cells sorted from blood. In the paper's terms, the cell subset or site label means: CD45RA+ positively selected. In nucleotide form, the sequence is TGTGCCAGCAGAAGATCCACAGGCCCTAATGAAAAACTGTTTTTT. This translates into CASRRSTGPNEKLFF.